This T cell receptor beta chain was identified during a study of blood T cell repertoires in COVID-19. Study-level background: Cohort 3 donors counted as recovered after two negative PCRs, clearance, or resolved symptoms. Material from acute and convalescent COVID-19 was sourced from the United States, Italy and Spain.

Trimming took 3 bases from V and 6 from J, leaving 12 bases between them. The CDR3 is 14 amino acids. Germline CDR1 is SGHAT and CDR2 is FQNNGV. Only in-frame clones appear in the TCRdb table, and some are missing; sequencing was by immunoSEQ multiplex PCR. Seen here are approximately 170,000 clones, 65% to 80% observed once, and the top ten hold roughly 20%. This clone was seen more than once but under ten times. Adults between about 18 and 89 years of age took part from about two dozen US areas. The chain joins TRBV11-2 to TRBJ2-1, with D unclear. The source is a woman aged 70-85 years in a cohort exposed to, infected with or recovered from COVID-19 (not recorded which). The sample taken for sequencing was PBMCs or T cells enriched from blood (not recorded which). In nucleotides, the CDR3 is TGTGCCAGCAGCTTGATGCTAGTTGGCAATGAGCAGTTCTTC. It is translated as CASSLMLVGNEQFF.